This entry features one TCR beta chain sequence. CDR1 and CDR2 (germline): SGHVS, FNYEAQ. The CDR3 is made up of 17 amino acids. J was trimmed by 5 bases and V by 1 base; bases with no gene match: 12. The record originates from a study of regulatory T cells in long-lasting Graves disease. Libraries of TCR beta came from iRepertoire HTBI primers plus Arm-PCR of CDR3 regions. Each CDR3 protein gets one entry after TCRdb re-called the multiplex PCR reads with MiXCR. This sample has a few hundred thousand distinct CDR3 sequences, with over 15% found just once. Sample time point: newly diagnosed GD, antithyroid drugs for less than 3 months. RNA isolated from PBMCs was used to make the TCR library. The data were also submitted as part of a second study, on T cells in Graves' hyperthyroidism and ophthalmopathy.

The sequencing here drew on peripheral blood mononuclear cells (PBMCs), taken at new diagnosis, from a patient treated with antithyroid drugs. V usage is TRBV7-6 and J usage is TRBJ2-5, with 8 bases matching TRBD1. The TCR sequence derives from a middle-aged man with Graves disease. CDR3 sequence (DNA): TGTGCCAGCAGCTTAGTCACCGGACAGGGAGGATTGGAGACCCAGTACTTC. This gives the protein CASSLVTGQGGLETQYF.